This T cell receptor (beta chain) was recorded in a study of blood T cell repertoires in COVID-19 (TCRdb year 2020). With respect to the entire study: Samples from collaborators originated in the United States, Italy and Spain and spanned both the acute and convalescent phases of COVID-19. A freely available public database, intended as a resource for researchers studying the immune response to SARS-CoV-2, is where the repertoires were released. A de-identified subject ID, COVID-19 status, age in years and sex were almost always included in the sample metadata. Deeply sampled blood TCRbeta repertoires from subjects exposed to, actively infected with, or recovered from COVID-19 were included in the dataset. The prospective study material was composed of cDNA or gDNA derived from T cells, B-cell-depleted T cells, or PBMCs. Where available, HLA class I and class II types were obtained from metadata supplied by the sample provider rather than from assay-based typing. The samples were drawn from two sources: the first 160 participants of the ongoing ImmuneRACE study, and fewer than 1,500 subjects contributed by 6 global collaborators. Results and caveats for the whole study, not just this receptor: The amount of clinical and demographic metadata varied by source and participant and was provided uncurated.

In Seattle, one collaborating source enrolled patients while the infection was active and tracked those patients longitudinally over the course of disease. Collaborating institutions collected whole blood in K2EDTA tubes following their own protocols. For TCRbeta analysis, collaborator samples were shipped as frozen whole blood, as isolated PBMCs, or as DNA extracted from either sample type. TCRbeta CDR3 regions were amplified from genomic DNA by means of the immunoSEQ Assay, a bias-controlled multiplex PCR. The source study handled its data this way. Nucleated cell counts per sample were estimated from amplification of reference gene primers within the assay. To quantify the absolute abundance of each unique TCRbeta CDR3 rearrangement, sequence reads were collapsed and filtered. Productive Simpson clonality was computed per sample as the square root of Simpson's diversity index over productive rearrangements. Imported from immuneACCESS, the table was reduced by TCRdb to in-frame sequences with V and J called. These copies leave out some clones; in studies compared against another copy, an unresolved V gene accounts for under half, and the cause of the remainder is not known. V, J and clone size derive from that table, while D and trimming were established from the DNA sequence. This sample holds tens of thousands of clones; roughly 79% were observed only once. Around 24% of the sample rests with the top ten.

To note about this clone: Which antigen it targets is not known. Qualities for individual bases were not recorded, and no much larger clone is one base off.

There are 16 amino acids in the CDR3, from cysteine to phenylalanine inclusive. The CDR3 DNA has 48 bases and is translated from base 1. Trimming takes 5 bases off V and 5 bases off J; junction bases not matched to a gene: 10. The germline V gene encodes CDR1 SGHTA and CDR2 FQGTGA. Sequencing was done on a sample of peripheral blood. This sequence was found in a woman of 80 years or more with COVID-19, enrolled during active disease. The chain was built from TRBV7-3 and TRBJ2-2; 8 bases in the junction line up with TRBD2. The DNA sequence reads TGTGCCAGCAGCCCCAGCGGGAGCGCAGGGACCGGGGAGCTGTTTTTT. This gives the protein CASSPSGSAGTGELFF.